A selection of T cell receptor beta chains follows, all from one sample in a study of blood T cell repertoires in COVID-19. Only in-frame clones appear in the TCRdb table, and some are missing; sequencing was by immunoSEQ multiplex PCR. The sample contains 160,000 or so clones, about 83% of which appear only once. The sequenced sample consisted of peripheral blood. Receptors originate from a woman in her sixties or seventies with COVID-19, enrolled during active disease. Each CDR3 is given with its conserved first and last residue.

j_gene	v_gene	CDR3aa
TRBJ2-3	TRBV2	CASRQRISTDTQYF
TRBJ2-7	TRBV4-1	CASRAGTSGTYEQYF
TRBJ1-3	TRBV4-1	CASSQRQATNSGNTIYF
TRBJ1-3	TRBV28	CASCPVWRVHSGNTIYF
TRBJ2-7	TRBV19	CASSIKQGSYEQYF
TRBJ1-1	TRBV5-1	CASSWGGDTEAFF
TRBJ1-2	TRBV1	CTSSHLGEGMWGRPWGYTF
TRBJ1-1	TRBV4-2	CASSQDPTSTGTEAFF
TRBJ1-1	TRBV2	CASRPGLGPTEAFF
TRBJ1-1	TRBV5-1	CASSLVLPNTEAFF
TRBJ2-3	TRBV4-1	CASSQQRTASTDTQYF
TRBJ1-2	TRBV11-2	CASSLEGGIYGYTF
TRBJ1-5	TRBV6-7	CASDLSANQPQHF
TRBJ1-3	TRBV2	CASSVRGTAGNTIYF
TRBJ1-5	TRBV19	CASSIGRESNQPQHF
TRBJ1-5	TRBV9	CASSPGAGASNQPQHF
TRBJ1-5	TRBV19	CASRWTGDNQPQHF
TRBJ2-3	TRBV11-2	CASSLDILARGDTQYF
TRBJ1-6	TRBV5-1	CASSLGTGSSPLHF
TRBJ1-6	TRBV30	CAWSVLGQGYNSPLHF
TRBJ2-7	TRBV28	CASRPGIGRYEQYF
TRBJ1-4	TRBV5-1	CASSFGQGNEKLFF
TRBJ2-5	TRBV7-2	CASRGVAETQYF
TRBJ2-3	TRBV29-1	CSVSQGGNTDTQYF
TRBJ1-1	TRBV5-8	CASSLVFRAPNTEAFF
TRBJ1-4	TRBV19	CASSIRRQDRSEKLFF
TRBJ1-5	TRBV7-9	CASSFGTVGSNQPQHF
TRBJ1-2	TRBV5-1	CASSLAGERGYTF
TRBJ2-1	TRBV28	CAGRQRVITAGGPHTNEQFF
TRBJ2-5	TRBV5-1	CASSGGTGYQETQYF
TRBJ1-4	TRBV3-1/TRBV3-2	CASSQVDRGMRKLFF
TRBJ1-2	TRBV9	CARSPGGEGWGYGYTF
TRBJ1-1	TRBV27	CASRRQGNTEAFF
TRBJ2-5	TRBV11-2	CASRLALSGQETQYF
TRBJ2-7	TRBV5-6	CASRGSGGTYEQYF
TRBJ1-2	TRBV4-1	CASSRADSYNYGYTF
TRBJ1-2	TRBV27	CASLGGVGRGYTF
TRBJ2-7	TRBV5-1	CASSSGTGTYEQYF
TRBJ1-1	TRBV5-1	CASSLVGQNTEAFF
TRBJ2-7	TRBV19	CASSPGQYYEQYF
TRBJ1-1	TRBV19	CASNLSGLRGGMNTEAFF
TRBJ2-7	TRBV5-5	CASSLVGQSPYEQYF
TRBJ2-3	TRBV3-1/TRBV3-2	CASSPRDFERTDTQYF
TRBJ1-1	TRBV3-1/TRBV3-2	CASSYTGNTEAFF
TRBJ1-6	TRBV28	CASSLEGAHSPLHF
TRBJ1-6	TRBV28	CASGGTLYDSPLHF
TRBJ2-1	TRBV28	CASSSFGRASYNEQFF
TRBJ2-2	TRBV19	CASRTGQGVSGELFF
TRBJ1-5	TRBV5-8	CASRPYRDRDQPQHF
TRBJ1-1	TRBV11-2	CASSAYSLNTEAFF
TRBJ1-1	TRBV5-1	CASSLAALGQGTEAFF
TRBJ1-2	TRBV5-1	CASSLVRAGTYGYTF
TRBJ1-4	TRBV19	CASSETATNEKLFF
TRBJ1-2	TRBV5-6	CASRLEGAYGYTF